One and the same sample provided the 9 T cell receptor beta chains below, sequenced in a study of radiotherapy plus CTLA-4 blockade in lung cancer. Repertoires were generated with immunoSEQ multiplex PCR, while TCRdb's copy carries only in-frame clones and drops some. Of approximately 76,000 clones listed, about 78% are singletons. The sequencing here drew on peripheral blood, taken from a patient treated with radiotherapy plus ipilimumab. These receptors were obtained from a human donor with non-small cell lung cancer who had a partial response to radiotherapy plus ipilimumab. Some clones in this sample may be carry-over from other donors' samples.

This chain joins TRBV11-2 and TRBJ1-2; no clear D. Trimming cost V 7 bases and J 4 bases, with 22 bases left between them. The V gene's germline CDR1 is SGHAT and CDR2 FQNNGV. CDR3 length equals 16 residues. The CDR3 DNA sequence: TGTGCCAGCACCAGCGTAAGGTTGATCGGAGTCTATGGCTACACCTTC. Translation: CASTSVRLIGVYGYTF.

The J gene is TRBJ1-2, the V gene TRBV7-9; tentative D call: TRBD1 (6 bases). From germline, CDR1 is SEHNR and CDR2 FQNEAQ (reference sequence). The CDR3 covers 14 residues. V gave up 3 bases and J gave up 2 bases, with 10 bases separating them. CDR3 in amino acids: CASSFRTENYGYTF. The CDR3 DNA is TGTGCCAGCAGCTTCAGGACAGAGAACTATGGCTACACCTTC.

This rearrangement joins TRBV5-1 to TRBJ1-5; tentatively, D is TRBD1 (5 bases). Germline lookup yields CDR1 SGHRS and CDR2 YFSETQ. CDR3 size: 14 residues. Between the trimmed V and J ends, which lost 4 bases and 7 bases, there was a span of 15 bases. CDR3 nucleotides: TGCGCCAGCAGCCCGGACGGGGGGGACCAGCCCCAGCATTTT. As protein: CASSPDGGDQPQHF.

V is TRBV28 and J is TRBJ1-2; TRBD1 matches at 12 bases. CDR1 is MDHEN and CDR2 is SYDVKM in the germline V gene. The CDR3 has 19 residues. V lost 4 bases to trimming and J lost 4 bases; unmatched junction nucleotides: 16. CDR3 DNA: TGTGCCAGCAGTTCACTTCCCGGGGGACAGGGGGCGTCGGGCTATGGCTACACCTTC. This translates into CASSSLPGGQGASGYGYTF.

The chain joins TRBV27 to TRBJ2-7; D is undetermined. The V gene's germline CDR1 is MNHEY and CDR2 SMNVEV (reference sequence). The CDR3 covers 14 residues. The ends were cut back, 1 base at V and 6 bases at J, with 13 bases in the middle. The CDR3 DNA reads TGTGCCAGCAGTTTATTCGGGTATTTGGGCGAGCAGTACTTC. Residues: CASSLFGYLGEQYF.

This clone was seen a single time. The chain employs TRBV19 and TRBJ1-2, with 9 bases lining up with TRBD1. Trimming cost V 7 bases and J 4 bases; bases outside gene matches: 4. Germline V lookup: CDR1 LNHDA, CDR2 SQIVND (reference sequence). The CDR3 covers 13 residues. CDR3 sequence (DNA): TGTGCCAGTACCGGGACAGGGTCCTATGGCTACACCTTC. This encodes CASTGTGSYGYTF.

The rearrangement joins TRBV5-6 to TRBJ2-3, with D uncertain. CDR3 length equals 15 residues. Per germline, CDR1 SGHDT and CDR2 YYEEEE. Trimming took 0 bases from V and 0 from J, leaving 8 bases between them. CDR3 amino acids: CASSLGPTSTDTQYF. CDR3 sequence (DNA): TGTGCCAGCAGCTTGGGCCCAACTAGCACAGATACGCAGTATTTT. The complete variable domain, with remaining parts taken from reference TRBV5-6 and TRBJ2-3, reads DAGVTQSPTHLIKTRGQQVTLRCSPKSGHDTVSWYQQALGQGPQFIFQYYEEEERQRGNFPDRFSGHQFPNYSSELNVNALLLGDSALYLCASSLGPTSTDTQYFGPGTRLTVL.

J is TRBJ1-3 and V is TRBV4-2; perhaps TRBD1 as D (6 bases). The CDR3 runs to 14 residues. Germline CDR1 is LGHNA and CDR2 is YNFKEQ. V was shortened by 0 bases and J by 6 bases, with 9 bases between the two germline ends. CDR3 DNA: TGTGCCAGCAGCCAAGATACAGGGTTAAACACCATATATTTT. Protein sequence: CASSQDTGLNTIYF.

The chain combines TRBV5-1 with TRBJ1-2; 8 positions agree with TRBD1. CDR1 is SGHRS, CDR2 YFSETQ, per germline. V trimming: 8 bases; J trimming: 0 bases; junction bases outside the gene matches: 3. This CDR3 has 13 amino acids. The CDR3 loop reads CASRTGTNYGYTF. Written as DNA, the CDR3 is TGCGCCAGTAGGACAGGGACTAACTATGGCTACACCTTC.